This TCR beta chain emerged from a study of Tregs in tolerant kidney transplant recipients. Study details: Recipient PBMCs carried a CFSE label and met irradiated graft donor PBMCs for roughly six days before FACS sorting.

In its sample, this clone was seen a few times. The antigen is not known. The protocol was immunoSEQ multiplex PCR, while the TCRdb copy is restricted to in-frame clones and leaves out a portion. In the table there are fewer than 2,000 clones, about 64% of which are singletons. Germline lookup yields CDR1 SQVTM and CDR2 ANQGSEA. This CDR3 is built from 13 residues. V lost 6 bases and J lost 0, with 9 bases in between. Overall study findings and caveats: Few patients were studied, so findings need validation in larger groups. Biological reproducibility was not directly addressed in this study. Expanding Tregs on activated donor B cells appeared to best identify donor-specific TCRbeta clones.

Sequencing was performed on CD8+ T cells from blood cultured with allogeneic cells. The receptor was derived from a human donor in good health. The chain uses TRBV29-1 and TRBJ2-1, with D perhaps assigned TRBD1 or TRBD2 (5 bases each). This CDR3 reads CSVVGDSYNEQFF. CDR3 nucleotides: TGCAGCGTAGTGGGGGACTCCTACAATGAGCAGTTCTTC.